This passage covers 24 T cell receptor beta chains from one sample sequenced in a study of beta chain features in type 1 diabetes. The isolated RNA, all of it, was reverse transcribed, so expressed TCRB transcripts were what got sequenced. Repertoires were generated with immunoSEQ multiplex PCR, while TCRdb's copy carries only in-frame clones and drops some. The sample has around 250,000 clones; around 14% are singletons. These TCRs' antigens remain unknown. Whole-study results and caveats: In every one of the four CD4+ subsets, TCRB CDR3s were moderately but significantly shorter in Type 1 diabetes patients.

The sample was naive CD4+ T cells from blood. Receptors originate from a man aged 30 to 39 with type 1 diabetes.

The rearrangement uses TRBV29-1 and TRBJ1-1; 8 nucleotides align to TRBD1. The CDR3 has 12 residues. Germline CDR1 SQVTM, CDR2 ANQGSEA. Unmatched junction bases numbered 4, after V lost 4 bases and J lost 6 bases. CDR3 loop: CSVAGGRSEAFF. The CDR3 DNA reads TGCAGCGTTGCAGGGGGCAGGTCTGAAGCTTTCTTT.

The table lists this clone with a few counts. The J gene is TRBJ1-5, the V gene TRBV5-1, with D perhaps matching TRBD1 (5 bases). Deletions cut 1 base from V and 2 bases from J, with 10 bases between. CDR3 length: 15 residues. Germline loops: CDR1 SGHRS, CDR2 YFSETQ. CDR3 bases: TGCGCCAGCAGCTTGTATGGAGGGGGCAATCAGCCCCAGCATTTT. This sequence encodes CASSLYGGGNQPQHF.

This clone was observed a handful of times. The chain carries TRBV5-4 and TRBJ2-7; D gene unclear. The CDR3 sequence is 14 residues long. Looked up from germline, CDR1 is SGHNT and CDR2 is YYREEE (reference sequence). V gave up 0 bases and J gave up 0 bases, with 7 bases separating them. The CDR3 sequence is CASSLELNSYEQYF. CDR3 coding DNA: TGTGCCAGCAGCTTGGAACTGAACTCCTACGAGCAGTACTTC. Complete variable domain (other parts from reference TRBV5-4 and TRBJ2-7): ETGVTQSPTHLIKTRGQQVTLRCSSQSGHNTVSWYQQALGQGPQFIFQYYREEENGRGNFPPRFSGLQFPNYSSELNVNALELDDSALYLCASSLELNSYEQYFGPGTRLTVT.

The chain is built from TRBV12-5 and TRBJ2-5; TRBD1 matches at 7 bases. The CDR3 is 14 residues long. The V segment lost 3 bases and the J segment 2 bases; nucleotides outside the gene matches: 3. Germline-derived CDR1 and CDR2 are LGHNT and FRNRAP. CDR3 in amino acids: CASGFSTGQETQYF. Written as DNA, the CDR3 is TGTGCTAGTGGTTTCTCGACAGGGCAAGAGACCCAGTACTTC.

In its sample, this clone was seen a few times. The CDR3 bases are TGTGCCAGCTCACTGGGACTCCCGCCGGAATACGAGCAGTACTTC. This encodes CASSLGLPPEYEQYF. The V and J genes are TRBV18 and TRBJ2-7; D might be TRBD2 (6 bases). Germline CDR1 is KGHSH and CDR2 is LQKENI. The CDR3 totals 15 residues. V was shortened by 4 bases and J by 4 bases, with 17 bases between the two germline ends.

Worth noting for this clone: Other nucleotide sequences from this sample produce the same CDR3. The chain employs TRBV18 and TRBJ2-5; D is possibly TRBD2 (6 bases). CDR3 length equals 13 residues. CDR1 KGHSH and CDR2 LQKENI come from the germline V gene. V was cut by 3 bases and J by 2 bases, with 7 bases left in between. This CDR3 is CASSPGSQETQYF. The CDR3 DNA sequence: TGTGCCAGCTCACCCGGGAGTCAAGAGACCCAGTACTTC.

This clone showed up just once. The V and J genes are TRBV5-4 and TRBJ2-7, with D tentatively TRBD2 (5 bases). Per the germline V gene, CDR1 is SGHNT and CDR2 is YYREEE (reference sequence). The CDR3 runs to 14 residues. V lost 4 bases to trimming and J lost 0 bases, with 11 bases between them. Written as DNA, the CDR3 is TGTGCCAGCAGCGCGGACTCGAGCTCCTACGAGCAGTACTTC. Protein sequence: CASSADSSSYEQYF.

The V and J genes are TRBV11-2 and TRBJ2-7; 8 positions match TRBD1. V trimming: 0 bases; J trimming: 0 bases; junction bases outside the gene matches: 1. There are 15 residues in the CDR3. Per the germline V gene, CDR1 is SGHAT and CDR2 is FQNNGV. CDR3 in amino acids: CASSLDQGASYEQYF. The CDR3 nucleotides are TGTGCCAGCAGCTTAGACCAGGGGGCCTCCTACGAGCAGTACTTC. The full variable domain, rest sourced from reference TRBV11-2 and TRBJ2-7, is EAGVAQSPRYKIIEKRQSVAFWCNPISGHATLYWYQQILGQGPKLLIQFQNNGVVDDSQLPKDRFSAERLKGVDSTLKIQPAKLEDSAVYLCASSLDQGASYEQYFGPGTRLTVT.

This clone showed up just a few times. The rearrangement uses TRBV19 and TRBJ1-1, with D perhaps TRBD1 (5 bases). The CDR3 spans 16 residues. Germline-derived CDR1 and CDR2 are LNHDA and SQIVND (reference sequence). Deletions cut 3 bases from V and 0 bases from J, with 14 bases between. The CDR3 protein is CASSIPWGGLNTEAFF. CDR3 coding DNA: TGTGCCAGTAGTATCCCCTGGGGGGGACTGAACACTGAAGCTTTCTTT.

This chain connects TRBV5-1 to TRBJ2-3, with TRBD1 matching over 10 bases. Unmatched junction bases numbered 11, after V lost 6 bases and J lost 7 bases. This CDR3 comprises 15 residues. Per germline, CDR1 SGHRS and CDR2 YFSETQ. DNA of the CDR3: TGCGCCAGCAAACCGTGGGACAGGGGCACCAATACGCAGTATTTT. Amino acid sequence: CASKPWDRGTNTQYF. The whole variable domain, remainder taken from reference TRBV5-1 and TRBJ2-3, is KAGVTQTPRYLIKTRGQQVTLSCSPISGHRSVSWYQQTPGQGLQFLFEYFSETQRNKGNFPGRFSGRQFSNSRSEMNVSTLELGDSALYLCASKPWDRGTNTQYFGPGTRLTVL.

Here the CDR3 reads CASQRDRVNNEQFF. The CDR3 DNA is TGTGCCAGCCAAAGGGACAGGGTTAACAATGAGCAGTTCTTC. V gene TRBV6-5 combines with J gene TRBJ2-1; 9 nucleotides align to TRBD1. The CDR3 is 14 residues long. CDR1 is MNHEY, CDR2 SVGAGI, per germline. The J segment lost 5 bases and the V segment lost 8 bases, leaving 7 bases of the junction unmatched.

The genes are TRBV7-6 and TRBJ2-2; a weak D match, TRBD2 (6 bases). This CDR3 is built from 18 residues. V shed 4 bases and J shed 0 bases, with 18 bases lying between them. CDR1 is SGHVS, CDR2 FNYEAQ, per germline. CDR3: CASSSRGAMPANTGELFF. For the CDR3, the DNA is TGTGCCAGCAGCTCTCGCGGGGCGATGCCAGCGAACACCGGGGAGCTGTTTTTT.

This clone was recorded a few times. This chain links TRBV6-6 with TRBJ2-5; 7 bases fit TRBD1. The CDR3 runs to 13 residues. The germline V gene has CDR1 MNHNY and CDR2 SVGAGI (reference sequence). Germline trimming cut 6 bases from V and 5 bases from J; bases unmatched to any gene: 6. In DNA, the CDR3 is TGTGCCAGCAGCACACAGGGGCCGGAGACCCAGTACTTC. Translating it yields CASSTQGPETQYF.

The J gene is TRBJ2-1, the V gene TRBV11-2, with 7 bases that match TRBD1. The CDR3 is made up of 14 amino acids. The V and J ends lost 6 bases and 6 bases, in that order; junction bases with no gene match: 8. The V gene's germline CDR1 is SGHAT and CDR2 FQNNGV. The CDR3 nucleotides read TGTGCCAGCAGACGACTTGACAGGGCCAATGAGCAGTTCTTC. Residues: CASRRLDRANEQFF.

This clone was observed a handful of times. The J gene is TRBJ2-7, the V gene TRBV5-4, with TRBD1 identical over 8 bases. CDR1 is SGHNT and CDR2 is YYREEE in the germline V gene (reference sequence). The CDR3 sequence is 13 residues long. J lost 5 bases, V lost 6 bases, and 7 bases had no gene match. The CDR3 reads CASTKGQGDEQYF. CDR3 nucleotide sequence: TGTGCCAGCACCAAAGGACAGGGCGACGAGCAGTACTTC.

This clone has more than one count but fewer than ten. The chain couples TRBV18 to TRBJ1-3, with D unclear. Deletions cut 6 bases from V and 0 bases from J, with 18 bases between. The CDR3 consists of 17 residues. Per the germline V gene, CDR1 is KGHSH and CDR2 is LQKENI. The chain's CDR3 is CASSFSGQVVSGNTIYF. The DNA of the CDR3 is TGTGCCAGCTCCTTCAGCGGGCAGGTGGTCTCTGGAAACACCATATATTTT.

This clone was seen a handful of times. The chain carries TRBV5-6 and TRBJ2-5; tentatively, D is TRBD2 (6 bases). The CDR3 contains 14 residues. The germline CDR1 and CDR2 sequences are SGHDT and YYEEEE. V gave up 4 bases and J gave up 9 bases, with 19 bases separating them. DNA of the CDR3: TGTGCCAGCAGCCTACTCGGGACTCCACAGGCCCAGTACTTC. This codes for CASSLLGTPQAQYF.

The J gene is TRBJ2-7, the V gene TRBV6-6, with 9 bases identical to TRBD1. This CDR3 is built from 14 residues. Germline V gene sequence: CDR1 MNHNY, CDR2 SVGAGI (reference sequence). V dropped 5 bases and J dropped 7; count of bases not matched to a gene: 9. DNA of the CDR3: TGTGCCAGCAGTCGACAGGGGGGCCCCTTAGAGCAGTACTTC. Translating it yields CASSRQGGPLEQYF.

This CDR3 is CASSLVRRANEQFF. In DNA, the CDR3 is TGCGCCAGCAGCTTGGTTCGCAGGGCCAATGAGCAGTTCTTC. The chain is built from TRBV5-1 and TRBJ2-1, with D possibly being TRBD1 (5 bases). The V gene's germline CDR1 is SGHRS and CDR2 YFSETQ. This CDR3 has 14 residues. Trimming took off 0 bases at V and 6 bases at J, with 10 bases between the two ends.

The chain couples TRBV5-1 to TRBJ1-4; D possibly corresponds to TRBD1 (5 bases). Deletions cut 0 bases from V and 6 bases from J, with 9 bases between. The CDR3 is 14 amino acids. The V gene's germline CDR1 is SGHRS and CDR2 YFSETQ. CDR3: CASSLGQGYEKLFF. Here the CDR3 DNA reads TGCGCCAGCAGCTTGGGGCAGGGTTATGAAAAACTGTTTTTT.

This chain joins TRBV7-9 and TRBJ1-1, with a tentative D call TRBD1 (6 bases). Deletions cut 5 bases from V and 11 bases from J, with 18 bases between. The CDR3 consists of 13 residues. Germline V gives CDR1 SEHNR, CDR2 FQNEAQ (reference sequence). The CDR3 here is CASSPTDSMWAFF. CDR3 sequence (DNA): TGTGCCAGCAGCCCCACGGACAGTATGTGGGCTTTCTTT.

The chain employs TRBV4-2 and TRBJ1-3; 9 bases map to TRBD1. This CDR3 is 16 amino acids long. Germline loops: CDR1 LGHNA, CDR2 YNFKEQ. J gave up 1 base and V 0 bases, and 1 base lay outside the gene matches. CDR3 region: CASSQEGQGSGNTIYF. The CDR3 nucleotides are TGTGCCAGCAGCCAAGAGGGACAGGGATCTGGAAACACCATATATTTT.

This clone has just a few counts. The chain links TRBV29-1 to TRBJ2-1, with TRBD1 identical over 7 bases. The CDR3 runs to 15 residues. Germline V gene data show CDR1 as SQVTM and CDR2 as ANQGSEA. The junction had 12 bases not matched to a gene; V was cut back by 0 bases and J by 10 bases. The CDR3 region is CSVEDLGVKGAEQFF. The CDR3 DNA sequence: TGCAGCGTTGAAGATCTGGGAGTTAAGGGGGCGGAGCAGTTCTTC.

The V call is TRBV6-6, the J call TRBJ1-2, with 9 bases fitting TRBD1. V shed 5 bases and J 4 bases; nucleotides not matched to a gene: 11. The CDR3 is made up of 16 amino acids. From germline, CDR1 is MNHNY and CDR2 SVGAGI (reference sequence). The CDR3 DNA follows: TGTGCCAGCAGTCCTGGACAGGGGAACCCCTCCTATGGCTACACCTTC. Translated, it gives CASSPGQGNPSYGYTF.